The 12 T cell receptor beta chains presented below share a single source sample, sequenced in a study of CD8 T cells in Susac syndrome. The RNA input was about 0.5 to 1 ug, and it was reverse transcribed with random hexamers. In TCRdb, the immunoSEQ multiplex PCR reads were re-called with MiXCR into one record per CDR3 protein. The repertoire holds around 170,000 distinct CDR3 sequences, with 85% to 95% as singletons. Sequenced material: CD4+ T cells from PBMCs. Receptor source: a human donor with Susac syndrome.

The V gene is TRBV13, the J gene TRBJ2-3; 11 bases are a match to TRBD2. J was trimmed by 2 bases and V by 3 bases; bases with no gene match: 10. Looked up from germline, CDR1 is PRHDT and CDR2 is FYEKMQ (reference sequence). The CDR3 spans 18 residues. The DNA of the CDR3 is TGTGCCAGCAGCTTCGAGATAGCGGGGGGGCAGGACACAGATACGCAGTATTTT. It is translated as CASSFEIAGGQDTDTQYF.

The genes are TRBV14 and TRBJ2-6; D ambiguous. The V end lost 4 bases, the J end lost 0 bases, and 7 bases lay between the germline ends. This CDR3 spans 15 amino acids. The germline V gene has CDR1 SGHDN and CDR2 FVKESK. The CDR3 bases are TGTGCCAGCAGCCGTTTGGACTCTGGGGCCAACGTCCTGACTTTC. As protein: CASSRLDSGANVLTF.

This chain connects TRBV5-1 to TRBJ1-1; D call uncertain. In germline, CDR1 is SGHRS, CDR2 YFSETQ. V lost 1 base, J lost 1 base, and 8 bases lay in between. The CDR3 length is 14 residues. CDR3 amino acids: CASSLSPPNTEAFF. The CDR3 DNA sequence: TGCGCCAGCAGCTTGAGTCCCCCGAACACTGAAGCTTTCTTT.

The chain combines TRBV29-1 with TRBJ2-6, with D unresolved. Germline CDR1 is SQVTM and CDR2 is ANQGSEA. V was trimmed by 4 bases and J by 1 base, leaving 11 bases between them. The CDR3 covers 15 residues. The CDR3 region has the DNA TGCAGCGTTGGACGACGGGTGTCTGGGGCCAACGTCCTGACTTTC. It codes for CSVGRRVSGANVLTF.

The chain recombines TRBV3-1 with TRBJ1-6, with 7 bases aligning to TRBD1. V shed 6 bases, J shed 9 bases, and the junction held 5 bases outside the gene matches. The CDR3 totals 13 residues. Germline V gene lookup returns CDR1 LGHDT and CDR2 YNNKEL (reference sequence). CDR3 in amino acids: CASSPGGSSPLHF. The CDR3 nucleotides read TGTGCCAGCAGTCCAGGGGGGAGTTCACCCCTCCACTTT.

The V gene is TRBV13, the J gene TRBJ2-2; 9 bases line up with TRBD2. This CDR3 is 17 amino acids long. After removal of 2 bases from V and 6 bases from J, the junction contained 10 bases not matched to a gene. Germline V gives CDR1 PRHDT, CDR2 FYEKMQ (reference sequence). In DNA form, the CDR3 reads TGTGCCAGCAGCTTAAAGACCTTAGCGGGGGCCCCCGGGGAGCTGTTTTTT. Its translation is CASSLKTLAGAPGELFF.

This chain uses TRBV7-2 with TRBJ2-5, with a weak D call TRBD2 (6 bases). This CDR3 is 14 amino acids long. CDR1 SGHTA and CDR2 FQGNSA come from the germline V gene. Trimming removed 5 bases at V and 4 bases at J, with 14 bases between. In DNA, the CDR3 is TGTGCCAGCAGCCTGACCGGGAGCGGAGAGACCCAGTACTTC. Encoded protein: CASSLTGSGETQYF.

This clonotype was detected only a few times. J is TRBJ1-6 and V is TRBV9; D unclear. Germline assignment: CDR1 SGDLS and CDR2 YYNGEE. The germline V and J ends were trimmed by 3 bases and 9 bases, with 7 bases remaining between them. The CDR3 runs to 12 residues. As DNA, the CDR3 is TGTGCCAGCAGCGCGGAGACTTCACCCCTCCACTTT. It is translated as CASSAETSPLHF.

The chain uses TRBV7-9 and TRBJ2-3; 9 bases agree with TRBD2. The CDR3 is 16 residues long. Germline V CDR1 and CDR2: SEHNR, FQNEAQ (reference sequence). V was pared by 3 bases and J by 2 bases, with 6 bases of the junction left unmatched. CDR3 in amino acids: CASSFDQRGDTDTQYF. The CDR3, as DNA: TGTGCCAGCAGCTTCGACCAGCGGGGGGACACAGATACGCAGTATTTT.

The V gene is TRBV29-1, the J gene TRBJ1-6, with no clear D. CDR3 length: 13 residues. V was trimmed by 5 bases and J by 4 bases, leaving 9 bases between them. The V gene's germline CDR1 is SQVTM and CDR2 ANQGSEA. CDR3 protein: CSVRSDYNSPLHF. DNA for the CDR3: TGCAGCGTTCGGTCCGATTATAATTCACCCCTCCACTTT.

V and J are TRBV3-1 and TRBJ2-2, with D perhaps TRBD2 (5 bases). The V end lost 0 bases, the J end lost 5 bases, and 16 bases lay between the germline ends. The V gene's germline CDR1 is LGHDT and CDR2 YNNKEL (reference sequence). This CDR3 spans 17 amino acids. CDR3 region: CASSQDHEGSWTGELFF. CDR3 in DNA: TGTGCCAGCAGCCAAGATCACGAGGGTAGCTGGACCGGGGAGCTGTTTTTT. Using reference TRBV3-1 and TRBJ2-2 for the parts outside the CDR3, the full variable domain is DTAVSQTPKYLVTQMGNDKSIKCEQNLGHDTMYWYKQDSKKFLKIMFSYNNKELIINETVPNRFSPKSPDKAHLNLHINSLELGDSAVYFCASSQDHEGSWTGELFFGEGSRLTVL.

This clonotype has a single count. The V call is TRBV9, the J call TRBJ2-7; 7 bases line up with TRBD1. Germline V gives CDR1 SGDLS, CDR2 YYNGEE. With V trimmed by 0 bases and J by 5 bases, 5 bases remained unmatched. This CDR3 comprises 14 residues. CDR3 DNA: TGTGCCAGCAGCGTAGTCCCCCAGGGGGACGAGCAGTACTTC. Translating it yields CASSVVPQGDEQYF.